Following are 25 T cell receptor beta chains from one sample sequenced in a study of cytotoxic CD8 clonotypes in ibrutinib-treated CLL. Repertoires were generated with immunoSEQ multiplex PCR, while TCRdb's copy carries only in-frame clones and drops some. The sample lists under 200,000 clones; 84% were seen once. The material was PBMCs, obtained after 24 months of ibrutinib treatment. The receptor set was obtained from a human donor with chronic lymphocytic leukemia.

The chain links TRBV7-2 to TRBJ2-1; D is ambiguous. Germline V gene sequence: CDR1 SGHTA, CDR2 FQGNSA. V was clipped by 4 bases and J by 0 bases, with 13 bases between them. CDR3 length: 16 amino acids. CDR3 coding DNA: TGTGCCAGCAGCTGGGGATATACAAGCTCCTACAATGAGCAGTTCTTC. As protein: CASSWGYTSSYNEQFF.

The chain combines TRBV6-6 with TRBJ1-2; D may be TRBD1 (5 bases). Trimming took 8 bases from V and 4 from J, leaving 20 bases between them. Germline assignment: CDR1 MNHNY and CDR2 SVGAGI (reference sequence). The CDR3 extends over 15 amino acids. In nucleotides, the CDR3 is TGTGCCAGCCGCCCCGAATTGGGGACTCTCTATGGCTACACCTTC. Protein: CASRPELGTLYGYTF.

V usage is TRBV6-5 and J usage is TRBJ1-2; 7 bases match TRBD1. There are 13 residues in the CDR3. With V trimmed by 11 bases and J by 4 bases, 10 bases remained unmatched. Germline V gives CDR1 MNHEY, CDR2 SVGAGI. In DNA form, the CDR3 reads TGTGCCGCAACCAGGGGGGGTGGCTATGGCTACACCTTC. Translated, it gives CAATRGGGYGYTF.

The rearrangement uses TRBV29-1 and TRBJ2-1; TRBD1 might be the D (5 bases). The germline V and J ends were trimmed by 6 bases and 0 bases, with 12 bases remaining between them. Germline values: CDR1 SQVTM, CDR2 ANQGSEA. The CDR3 length is 14 residues. The DNA for the CDR3 is TGCAGCGTCCTTCGACAGAGCTCCTACAATGAGCAGTTCTTC. It is translated as CSVLRQSSYNEQFF.

The chain employs TRBV2 and TRBJ2-3; tentative D call: TRBD1 (5 bases). Germline V CDR1 and CDR2: SNHLY, FYNNEI. Between the trimmed V and J ends, which lost 2 bases and 6 bases, there was a span of 9 bases. The CDR3 spans 13 residues. The CDR3 reads CASSEIPGDTQYF. The CDR3 DNA is TGTGCCAGCAGTGAAATCCCAGGGGATACGCAGTATTTT.

The chain is built from TRBV7-9 and TRBJ2-5, with 7 bases matching TRBD1. CDR3 size: 14 residues. V lost 7 bases, J lost 3 bases, and 8 bases stayed unmatched. Germline loops: CDR1 SEHNR, CDR2 FQNEAQ (reference sequence). The CDR3 sequence is CASNAYTGEETQYF. CDR3 bases: TGTGCCAGCAACGCCTATACAGGGGAAGAGACCCAGTACTTC. Full variable domain (remainder filled in from reference TRBV7-9 and TRBJ2-5): DTGVSQNPRHKITKRGQNVTFRCDPISEHNRLYWYRQTLGQGPEFLTYFQNEAQLEKSRLLSDRFSAERPKGSFSTLEIQRTEQGDSAMYLCASNAYTGEETQYFGPGTRLLVL.

There are a few counts of this clone. The chain recombines TRBV5-6 with TRBJ2-5; unclear D gene. Per germline, CDR1 SGHDT and CDR2 YYEEEE. There are 13 residues in the CDR3. Deletions cut 2 bases from V and 2 bases from J, with 7 bases between. For the CDR3, the DNA is TGTGCCAGCAGCTTCGCAAGTCAAGAGACCCAGTACTTC. Translating it yields CASSFASQETQYF.

CDR3 protein: CASSAGSSVRTDTQYF. The DNA of the CDR3 is TGTGCCAGCAGCGCCGGAAGTAGCGTACGCACAGATACGCAGTATTTT. The chain has TRBV9 and TRBJ2-3; possibly TRBD2 for D (5 bases). This CDR3 is built from 16 residues. V lost 3 bases, J lost 1 base, and 15 bases lay in between. In germline, CDR1 is SGDLS, CDR2 YYNGEE.

The chain is built from TRBV15 and TRBJ1-1; TRBD1 agrees at 8 bases. The germline gives CDR1 LNHNV, CDR2 YYDKDF (reference sequence). The CDR3 has 16 amino acids. Trimming at V came to 1 base and at J to 6 bases, leaving 10 bases not matched to a gene. CDR3 region: CATSRAWQGASAEAFF. The CDR3 bases are TGTGCCACCAGCAGAGCTTGGCAGGGGGCGTCGGCTGAAGCTTTCTTT.

The gene calls are TRBV7-2 and TRBJ2-5; D perhaps matches TRBD1 (6 bases). CDR3 size: 15 residues. V dropped 3 bases and J dropped 5 bases, with 16 bases sitting between them. From germline, CDR1 is SGHTA and CDR2 FQGNSA. The CDR3 nucleotides are TGTGCCAGCAGCTTGGGTGGACAGTCATATGAGACCCAGTACTTC. Translating gives CASSLGGQSYETQYF.

Written as DNA, the CDR3 is TGTGCCAGCAGCCTTAGGGGGACGGCGGCAGAAGCTTTCTTT. It yields the protein CASSLRGTAAEAFF. The V gene is TRBV7-9, the J gene TRBJ1-1; D perhaps matches TRBD1 (6 bases). V was cut by 5 bases and J by 8 bases, with 18 bases left in between. The CDR3 is 14 amino acids. Germline V gives CDR1 SEHNR, CDR2 FQNEAQ (reference sequence).

This clone came up a few times. The gene calls are TRBV2 and TRBJ2-6; the D is unclear. The CDR3 sequence is 12 residues long. V lost 4 bases, J lost 9 bases, and 7 bases lay in between. Germline loops: CDR1 SNHLY, CDR2 FYNNEI. CDR3 amino acids: CASSGDDNVLTF. CDR3 nucleotide sequence: TGTGCCAGCAGTGGGGATGACAACGTCCTGACTTTC. Based on the CDR3 plus reference TRBV2 and TRBJ2-6, the full variable domain is EPEVTQTPSHQVTQMGQEVILRCVPISNHLYFYWYRQILGQKVEFLVSFYNNEISEKSEIFDDQFSVERPDGSNFTLKIRSTKLEDSAMYFCASSGDDNVLTFGAGSRLTVL.

This chain links TRBV4-3 with TRBJ2-2; 10 positions agree with TRBD2. Per the germline V gene, CDR1 is LGHNA and CDR2 is YSLEER. The length of the CDR3 is 16 residues. J lost 1 base, V lost 4 bases, and 3 bases had no gene match. The CDR3 protein is CASSRGLAENTGELFF. In nucleotides, the CDR3 is TGCGCCAGCAGCCGAGGACTAGCGGAGAACACCGGGGAGCTGTTTTTT.

The chain links TRBV5-1 to TRBJ2-2, with 10 bases fitting TRBD1. The CDR3 totals 17 residues. The V segment lost 4 bases and the J segment 1 base; nucleotides outside the gene matches: 7. The V gene's germline CDR1 is SGHRS and CDR2 YFSETQ. In nucleotides, the CDR3 is TGCGCCAGCAGCCCAGCAGGACAGGGGGTGAACACCGGGGAGCTGTTTTTT. Translated: CASSPAGQGVNTGELFF. The whole variable domain, remainder taken from reference TRBV5-1 and TRBJ2-2, is KAGVTQTPRYLIKTRGQQVTLSCSPISGHRSVSWYQQTPGQGLQFLFEYFSETQRNKGNFPGRFSGRQFSNSRSEMNVSTLELGDSALYLCASSPAGQGVNTGELFFGEGSRLTVL.

The chain has TRBV30 and TRBJ2-3, with TRBD2 matching over 8 bases. The CDR3 loop spans 15 amino acids. The V segment lost 8 bases and the J segment 4 bases; nucleotides outside the gene matches: 14. Germline lookup yields CDR1 GTSNPN and CDR2 SVGIG (reference sequence). The CDR3 DNA reads as TGTGCCCGGACCCCCACGGGAGGGCCACCAGATACGCAGTATTTT. The encoded protein is CARTPTGGPPDTQYF.

This sequence joins TRBV5-1 and TRBJ2-1; either TRBD1 or TRBD2 may supply D (5 bases each). The V and J ends lost 4 bases and 1 base respectively, with 9 bases between them. The CDR3 loop spans 14 amino acids. Per germline, CDR1 SGHRS and CDR2 YFSETQ. The CDR3 sequence is CASSGGGSYNEQFF. The CDR3 DNA reads as TGCGCCAGCAGCGGTGGGGGTTCCTACAATGAGCAGTTCTTC.

The J gene is TRBJ1-5, the V gene TRBV6-1; tentatively, D is TRBD1 (5 bases). Trimming took off 2 bases at V and 6 bases at J, with 14 bases between the two ends. Germline V gene sequence: CDR1 MNHNS, CDR2 SASEGT. The CDR3 consists of 15 residues. The CDR3 region is CASSEIRGLGQPQHF. DNA of the CDR3: TGTGCCAGCAGTGAAATCCGGGGCTTGGGTCAGCCCCAGCATTTT.

J is TRBJ1-5 and V is TRBV7-8; D not resolved. Germline CDR1 SGHVS, CDR2 FQNEAQ. This CDR3 region has 15 residues. Trimming stripped 3 bases from V and 0 bases from J, with 9 bases between. CDR3: CASSLVSYSNQPQHF. In DNA, the CDR3 is TGTGCCAGCAGCTTGGTCAGCTATAGCAATCAGCCCCAGCATTTT.

The rearrangement joins TRBV4-3 to TRBJ1-2; D perhaps matches TRBD1 (5 bases). This CDR3 spans 17 amino acids. The V end lost 7 bases, the J end lost 7 bases, and 28 bases lay between the germline ends. Germline V CDR1 and CDR2: LGHNA, YSLEER. CDR3 DNA: TGCGCCAGCAACCCACGTGCGGATTTGGGGGTGGGTTCTGGCTACACCTTC. Protein: CASNPRADLGVGSGYTF.

The rearrangement links TRBV7-3 to TRBJ1-2; D is ambiguous. The CDR3 runs to 13 residues. Germline lookup yields CDR1 SGHTA and CDR2 FQGTGA. The V end lost 5 bases, the J end lost 6 bases, and 13 bases lay between the germline ends. Written as DNA, the CDR3 is TGTGCCAGCAGCGCCCGGGTTGGGAATGGCTACACCTTC. Translated: CASSARVGNGYTF.

This clone has just a few counts. The chain links TRBV19 to TRBJ2-1; D not resolved. V was cut by 5 bases and J by 3 bases, with 11 bases left in between. This CDR3 region has 14 residues. Germline V gene sequence: CDR1 LNHDA, CDR2 SQIVND (reference sequence). Written as DNA, the CDR3 is TGTGCCAGTAGTCCCACATCGTACTACAATGAGCAGTTCTTC. Amino acids: CASSPTSYYNEQFF. Together with reference TRBV19 and TRBJ2-1, the CDR3 gives the full variable domain: DGGITQSPKYLFRKEGQNVTLSCEQNLNHDAMYWYRQDPGQGLRLIYYSQIVNDFQKGDIAEGYSVSREKKESFPLTVTSAQKNPTAFYLCASSPTSYYNEQFFGPGTRLTVL.

About this clone itself: At one boundary the junction diverges from the germline segment, which might be a read error. CDR3 residues: CASSLGRSSYNSPLHF. CDR3 in DNA: TGTGCCAGCAGTTTAGGGAGGAGCTCCTATAATTCACCCCTCCACTTT. This sequence joins TRBV7-8 and TRBJ1-6; D ambiguous. The CDR3 is made up of 16 amino acids. CDR1 is SGHVS and CDR2 is FQNEAQ in the germline V gene.

In DNA form, the CDR3 reads TGTGCCTGGAGTGGCTCGGGACAGGGTTACGAGCAGTACTTC. Translation gives CAWSGSGQGYEQYF. The rearrangement uses TRBV30 and TRBJ2-7; 9 bases line up with TRBD1. The CDR3 loop spans 14 amino acids. Germline V lookup: CDR1 GTSNPN, CDR2 SVGIG (reference sequence). Germline trimming cut 1 base from V and 4 bases from J; bases unmatched to any gene: 5.

The V and J genes are TRBV28 and TRBJ2-6, with D possibly being TRBD1 or TRBD2 (6 bases each). CDR3 length: 14 residues. Germline CDR1 and CDR2: MDHEN and SYDVKM. The V end lost 8 bases, the J end lost 2 bases, and 10 bases lay between the germline ends. CDR3 region: CASDGGPGANVLTF. CDR3 coding DNA: TGTGCCAGCGACGGGGGCCCTGGGGCCAACGTCCTGACTTTC.

The chain combines TRBV6-6 with TRBJ1-4; D perhaps matches TRBD1 (6 bases). The germline CDR1 and CDR2 sequences are MNHNY and SVGAGI (reference sequence). The V gene lost 3 bases and the J gene lost 7 bases, with 12 bases spanning the gap. The CDR3 has 14 residues. CDR3 in amino acids: CASSYQGGGEKLFF. The CDR3 bases are TGTGCCAGCAGTTATCAAGGGGGAGGTGAAAAACTGTTTTTT.